This T cell receptor beta chain was sequenced for a study of blood T cell repertoires in COVID-19 (dated by TCRdb to 2020 to 2021). General notes on the study: Samples covering the acute and convalescent phases of COVID-19 were provided by collaborators in the United States, Italy and Spain. The material from the prospective study consisted of cDNA or gDNA derived from T cells, B-cell-depleted T cells, or PBMCs. The dataset comprised deeply sampled blood TCRbeta repertoires from subjects exposed to, actively infected with, or recovered from COVID-19. The repertoires were released in a freely available public database meant as a resource for research on the immune response to SARS-CoV-2. The samples were drawn from the first 160 participants of the ongoing ImmuneRACE study and from some 1,300 subjects provided by 6 global collaborators. Nearly every sample came with metadata listing a de-identified subject ID, COVID-19 status, age in years and sex. Where available, HLA class I and class II types were taken from metadata supplied by the sample provider and were not determined by assay-based typing. Beyond this particular receptor, the publication reports: The quantity of clinical and demographic metadata differed by source and by participant and was supplied without curation.

Whole blood was collected in K2EDTA tubes by collaborating institutions according to the institutions' own protocols. For TCRbeta analysis, collaborators shipped samples in one of three forms: frozen whole blood, isolated PBMCs, or DNA extracted from either of those sample types. TCRbeta CDR3 regions were amplified from genomic DNA by means of the immunoSEQ Assay, a bias-controlled multiplex PCR. The study's processing was this. Nucleated cell counts per sample were estimated from amplification of reference gene primers within the assay. To quantify the absolute abundance of each unique TCRbeta CDR3 rearrangement, sequence reads were collapsed and filtered. For each sample, productive Simpson clonality was calculated as the square root of Simpson's diversity index across productive rearrangements. TCRdb took this table from immuneACCESS and kept in-frame rearrangements with V and J called. Such tables lack part of the clones; where checked against another copy, unresolved V genes explain under half of the gap, and the rest is unexplained. The V and J calls and the clone size are those of that table, but D and trimming were determined from the DNA. Across this sample there are about 360,000 clones, with around 83% seen only once. In total, the top ten clones hold almost 3% of the sample.

About this clone: There is no known antigen for this receptor. No much larger clone is present one base from it, and per-base qualities are unavailable.

Trimming takes 6 bases off V and 8 bases off J; junction bases not matched to a gene: 4. Spanning cysteine to phenylalanine, the CDR3 consists of 12 amino acids. The retained sequence is limited to the CDR3, 36 bases, with the frame set at the first base. CDR1 and CDR2 (SGHKS, YYEKEE) derive from the germline V gene (reference sequence). The sequenced material came from peripheral blood. The source is a man aged 30 to 45 with active or convalescent COVID-19. The rearrangement combines TRBV5-5 with TRBJ2-1; 8 central nucleotides agree with TRBD2. The encoded CDR3 is CASIRTSHEQFF. The nucleotides are TGTGCCAGCATCAGGACTAGCCATGAGCAGTTCTTC.